This T cell receptor beta chain was obtained from a study of shared clonotypes between healthy human individuals. Findings and caveats of the study: Generation probabilities were higher for clonotypes shared across all four sorted-subset donors than for unshared ones.

Germline V CDR1 and CDR2: SGHTA, FQGTGA. CDR3 length: 14 amino acids. The V segment lost 5 bases and the J segment 5 bases; nucleotides outside the gene matches: 5. In the authors' workflow: There were no quality scores in the junction-only immunoSEQ sequences, so filtering differed. Some clones are missing from TCRdb's copy, which holds only in-frame ones; the method was immunoSEQ multiplex PCR. The V and J calls and clone size were taken over from that table, and D and trimming were inferred from the DNA. This table holds some 2,500,000 clones, 93% found once. To note about this clone: Its antigen is unidentified.

The sequencing sample was made of naive CD4+ T cells from PBMCs. Subset described: CD45RA+ positively selected. The clonotype was recovered from a man younger than 35 in good health. Some clones in this sample may be carry-over from other donors' samples. The chain is built from TRBV7-3 and TRBJ2-3, with 9 bases fitting TRBD2. The CDR3 region has the DNA TGTGCCAGCAGCCAAAAAGCGGGAGGAGATACGCAGTATTTT. Encoded protein: CASSQKAGGDTQYF.